Each of the 9 T cell receptor beta chains below was sequenced from the same sample in a study of radiotherapy plus CTLA-4 blockade in lung cancer. Here immunoSEQ multiplex PCR was the method, and the copy in TCRdb shows in-frame clones only, minus some. This table has around 44,000 clones, 70% to 80% appearing once. The specimen comprised peripheral blood, sampled from a patient treated with radiotherapy plus ipilimumab. These receptors all stem from a human donor with non-small cell lung cancer whose response to radiotherapy plus ipilimumab could not be evaluated.

The chain employs TRBV10-1 and TRBJ2-7, with D possibly TRBD2 on 5 matching bases. The germline V gene has CDR1 WNHNN and CDR2 SYGVQD (reference sequence). CDR3 length: 14 amino acids. Deletions cut 6 bases from V and 2 bases from J, with 14 bases between. The CDR3 spells CASRSDEGPYEQYF. CDR3 bases: TGCGCCAGCAGGTCAGACGAGGGCCCCTACGAGCAGTACTTC.

The gene calls are TRBV7-8 and TRBJ1-2, with D possibly being TRBD1 (6 bases). In germline, CDR1 is SGHVS, CDR2 FQNEAQ. The CDR3 spans 14 residues. V shed 2 bases and J shed 4 bases, with 11 bases lying between them. The CDR3 sequence: CASSLSDRSYGYTF. CDR3 DNA: TGTGCCAGCAGCTTATCCGACAGGAGCTATGGCTACACCTTC.

The chain has TRBV7-2 and TRBJ2-5; 7 nucleotides match TRBD2. CDR3 size: 15 residues. CDR1 SGHTA and CDR2 FQGNSA come from the germline V gene. The J segment lost 1 base and the V segment lost 2 bases, leaving 4 bases of the junction unmatched. CDR3 amino acids: CASSLSSGVQETQYF. The CDR3 DNA sequence: TGTGCCAGCAGCTTATCAAGCGGGGTCCAAGAGACCCAGTACTTC. The full variable domain, in which reference TRBV7-2 and TRBJ2-5 provide the parts outside the CDR3, is GAGVSQSPSNKVTEKGKDVELRCDPISGHTALYWYRQSLGQGLEFLIYFQGNSAPDKSGLPSDRFSAERTGGSVSTLTIQRTQQEDSAVYLCASSLSSGVQETQYFGPGTRLLVL.

The genes are TRBV5-1 and TRBJ1-2; D is unresolved. The CDR3 is 14 amino acids. V was cut by 3 bases and J by 1 base, with 10 bases left in between. In germline, CDR1 is SGHRS, CDR2 YFSETQ. Here the CDR3 DNA reads TGCGCCAGCAGCTACACAGCAAATAACTATGGCTACACCTTC. This sequence encodes CASSYTANNYGYTF.

This clone was detected a few times. The rearrangement joins TRBV20-1 to TRBJ1-3, with D possibly TRBD1 on 5 matching bases. The V gene's germline CDR1 is DFQATT and CDR2 SNEGSKA (reference sequence). The CDR3 spans 11 residues. V gave up 6 bases and J gave up 4 bases, with 7 bases separating them. The chain's CDR3 is CSAGVGNTIYF. For the CDR3, the DNA is TGCAGTGCAGGGGTCGGAAACACCATATATTTT.

The gene calls are TRBV5-5 and TRBJ1-4; D not certain. This CDR3 is built from 14 residues. Germline V CDR1 and CDR2: SGHKS, YYEKEE (reference sequence). V gave up 0 bases and J gave up 4 bases, with 7 bases separating them. CDR3 bases: TGTGCCAGCAGCTTGGTTCTTATTAATGAAAAACTGTTTTTT. It translates to CASSLVLINEKLFF.

This chain uses TRBV7-9 with TRBJ2-7, with 10 bases aligning to TRBD2. The CDR3 is 15 residues long. V lost 5 bases to trimming and J lost 3 bases; unmatched junction nucleotides: 7. Germline lookup yields CDR1 SEHNR and CDR2 FQNEAQ (reference sequence). CDR3 residues: CASSASSGRIYEQYF. Here the CDR3 DNA reads TGTGCCAGCAGCGCAAGTAGCGGGAGGATCTACGAGCAGTACTTC.

The V call is TRBV19, the J call TRBJ2-1, with a tentative D call TRBD1 (6 bases). Germline V gene lookup returns CDR1 LNHDA and CDR2 SQIVND (reference sequence). The CDR3 is 13 amino acids. V gave up 6 bases and J gave up 4 bases, with 10 bases separating them. CDR3 region: CASRQGIYNEQFF. For the CDR3, the DNA is TGTGCCAGTAGACAGGGCATATACAATGAGCAGTTCTTC.

The chain has TRBV7-2 and TRBJ2-2, with D perhaps matching TRBD2 (6 bases). CDR1 and CDR2 (germline): SGHTA, FQGNSA. The CDR3 covers 14 residues. The ends were cut back, 8 bases at V and 1 base at J, with 11 bases in the middle. The DNA of the CDR3 is TGTGCCAGCCGGAGACTAGTGAACACCGGGGAGCTGTTTTTT. The encoded protein is CASRRLVNTGELFF.